This T cell receptor beta chain was sequenced during a study of control samples from healthy donors and cancer patients. J was trimmed by 0 bases and V by 10 bases; bases with no gene match: 13. This CDR3 contains 17 residues. CDR1 is KGHDR, CDR2 SFDVKD, per germline. Only in-frame clones appear in the TCRdb table, and some are missing; sequencing was by immunoSEQ multiplex PCR. The sample includes fewer than 70,000 clones, approximately 90% seen only once; the top ten take over 12%. The source is a man aged 55 to 69 with head and neck cancer. The sequenced sample was PBMCs. The chain joins TRBV24-1 to TRBJ2-2; 7 positions agree with TRBD1. The CDR3 nucleotides read TGTGCCACGGGTGTCCTTGACAGGGCCTCGAACACCGGGGAGCTGTTTTTT. This codes for CATGVLDRASNTGELFF.